The 15 T cell receptor beta chains below were found in one sample sequenced in a study of spatial heterogeneity in lung cancer. Time point of the sample: sample taken at primary tumor resection. Via MiXCR, TCRdb re-called the 5' RACE reads, giving one row per CDR3 protein. The sample consists of approximately 92,000 distinct CDR3 sequences, about 12% of them appearing once. Sequences were derived from PBMCs, sampled at surgery. The receptors originated from a male donor with early-stage non-small cell lung cancer.

This rearrangement joins TRBV4-1 to TRBJ2-7; 7 nucleotides match TRBD1. The CDR3 covers 15 residues. V shed 2 bases, J shed 0 bases, and the junction held 4 bases outside the gene matches. CDR1 is MGHRA and CDR2 is YSYEKL in the germline V gene. The CDR3 loop reads CASSQYRGSSYEQYF. For the CDR3, the DNA is TGCGCCAGCAGCCAATACAGGGGAAGCTCCTACGAGCAGTACTTC.

Many counts were recorded for this clonotype. The gene calls are TRBV5-5 and TRBJ2-7, with 11 nucleotides matching TRBD2. Germline CDR1 and CDR2: SGHKS and YYEKEE (reference sequence). The junction had 3 bases not matched to a gene; V was cut back by 0 bases and J by 4 bases. The CDR3 loop spans 15 amino acids. CDR3 nucleotide sequence: TGTGCCAGCAGCTTGGCCGGGACTAGCGGATACGAGCAGTACTTC. This gives the protein CASSLAGTSGYEQYF.

The sample holds many counts of this clonotype. The chain is built from TRBV6-2 or TRBV6-3 and TRBJ2-3, with 7 bases identical to TRBD1. V lost 6 bases and J lost 4; bases outside the gene matches: 7. Looked up from germline, CDR1 is MNHEY and CDR2 is SVGEGT. The CDR3 loop spans 14 amino acids. CDR3 nucleotides: TGTGCCAGCAGGGACAACAGGGGAGCAGATACGCAGTATTTT. Translating it yields CASRDNRGADTQYF.

The rearrangement joins TRBV2 to TRBJ2-3; tentative D call: TRBD2 (5 bases). CDR1 is SNHLY, CDR2 FYNNEI, per germline. The length of the CDR3 is 14 residues. Trimming shortened V by 11 bases and J by 1 base, and 16 bases separated the two germline ends. CDR3 coding DNA: TGTGCCTCACTAGGATTAGATGGCACAGATACGCAGTATTTT. It yields the protein CASLGLDGTDTQYF.

This rearrangement joins TRBV5-1 to TRBJ1-2; 7 bases fit TRBD1. The V gene's germline CDR1 is SGHRS and CDR2 YFSETQ. The CDR3 sequence is 14 residues long. V was pared by 5 bases and J by 7 bases, with 11 bases of the junction left unmatched. The CDR3 sequence: CASRLTDRDSGYTF. The CDR3 nucleotides are TGCGCCAGCAGACTGACTGACAGGGATAGTGGCTACACCTTC. Filled out from reference TRBV5-1 and TRBJ1-2, the complete variable domain reads KAGVTQTPRYLIKTRGQQVTLSCSPISGHRSVSWYQQTPGQGLQFLFEYFSETQRNKGNFPGRFSGRQFSNSRSEMNVSTLELGDSALYLCASRLTDRDSGYTFGSGTRLTVV.

This clonotype occurred a few times. The CDR3, as DNA: TGTGCCACCAGCAGAGATATGACTAATCAGCCCCAGCATTTT. This gives the protein CATSRDMTNQPQHF. The chain employs TRBV15 and TRBJ1-5; no definite D call. The CDR3 length is 14 residues. Germline V lookup: CDR1 LNHNV, CDR2 YYDKDF (reference sequence). The V and J ends lost 0 bases and 4 bases respectively, with 7 bases between them. Together with reference TRBV15 and TRBJ1-5, the CDR3 gives the full variable domain: DAMVIQNPRYQVTQFGKPVTLSCSQTLNHNVMYWYQQKSSQAPKLLFHYYDKDFNNEADTPDNFQSRRPNTSFCFLDIRSPGLGDTAMYLCATSRDMTNQPQHFGDGTRLSIL.

There are a few counts of this clonotype. The chain couples TRBV3-2 to TRBJ1-5; the table's D gene call, TRBD1, was not cross checked with the DNA. TRBV3-2 is tagged as a pseudogene. This CDR3 has 16 amino acids. CDR3: CASSQERDRTQQPQHF. Written as DNA, the CDR3 is TGTGCCAGCAGCCAAGAAAGGGACAGGACTCAACAGCCCCAGCATTTT.

This clonotype was detected a few times. This chain connects TRBV6-5 to TRBJ1-1; TRBD1 agrees at 7 bases. The germline CDR1 and CDR2 sequences are MNHEY and SVGAGI. The CDR3 totals 15 residues. The V gene end was trimmed by 7 bases and the J gene end by 3 bases; junction bases not matched to a gene: 11. The CDR3 here is CASIRDSRSDTEAFF. CDR3 nucleotide sequence: TGTGCCAGCATCCGGGACAGCCGGTCGGACACTGAAGCTTTCTTT.

This clonotype was recorded a few times. The chain joins TRBV5-1 to TRBJ1-4; 8 bases agree with TRBD1. Germline CDR1 SGHRS, CDR2 YFSETQ. CDR3 length: 15 residues. Germline trimming cut 2 bases from V and 8 bases from J; bases unmatched to any gene: 8. This CDR3 is CASSFRTGRNEKLFF. The CDR3 DNA sequence: TGCGCCAGCAGCTTCCGGACAGGGAGAAACGAAAAACTGTTTTTT. The full variable domain, in which reference TRBV5-1 and TRBJ1-4 provide the parts outside the CDR3, is KAGVTQTPRYLIKTRGQQVTLSCSPISGHRSVSWYQQTPGQGLQFLFEYFSETQRNKGNFPGRFSGRQFSNSRSEMNVSTLELGDSALYLCASSFRTGRNEKLFFGSGTQLSVL.

This clonotype came up a few times. The chain joins TRBV20-1 to TRBJ2-3; D is unresolved. Germline assignment: CDR1 DFQATT and CDR2 SNEGSKA (reference sequence). The CDR3 contains 13 residues. Between the trimmed V and J ends, which lost 0 bases and 3 bases, there was a span of 7 bases. CDR3 sequence reads: CSARDEQTDTQYF. Written as DNA, the CDR3 is TGCAGTGCTAGAGATGAGCAGACAGATACGCAGTATTTT.

This clonotype occurred a few times. The V and J genes are TRBV7-2 and TRBJ2-2, with unresolved D. The CDR3 is made up of 15 amino acids. The germline gives CDR1 SGHTA, CDR2 FQGNSA. Trimming pared 3 bases from V and 2 bases from J, leaving 10 bases between. CDR3 coding DNA: TGTGCCAGCAGCTTTTCACAGCTCAACACCGGGGAGCTGTTTTTT. The encoded protein is CASSFSQLNTGELFF.

The genes are TRBV6-2 or TRBV6-3 and TRBJ2-6; D gene unclear. CDR3 length: 17 amino acids. Per the germline V gene, CDR1 is MNHEY and CDR2 is SVGEGT. V was cut by 5 bases and J by 0 bases, with 14 bases left in between. The CDR3 spells CASSPASLSSGANVLTF. The CDR3 nucleotides are TGTGCCAGCAGTCCCGCGTCACTCAGCTCTGGGGCCAACGTCCTGACTTTC.

The chain carries TRBV5-5 and TRBJ1-4; TRBD1 is a possible D gene (6 bases). Germline CDR1 and CDR2: SGHKS and YYEKEE (reference sequence). With 4 bases removed from V and 5 bases from J, the gap between germline ends came to 18 bases. This CDR3 contains 16 residues. As DNA, the CDR3 is TGTGCCAGCAGCCAAGCTTCGAGGGGGTACAATGAAAAACTGTTTTTT. Translated, it gives CASSQASRGYNEKLFF.

The chain uses TRBV5-1 and TRBJ2-5, with D perhaps TRBD2 (5 bases). CDR3 size: 14 residues. The V and J ends lost 1 base and 3 bases respectively, with 10 bases between them. From germline, CDR1 is SGHRS and CDR2 YFSETQ. CDR3 sequence (DNA): TGCGCCAGCAGCTTGCTTTCGGGGAAAGAGACCCAGTACTTC. This encodes CASSLLSGKETQYF.

The chain combines TRBV12-3 or TRBV12-4 with TRBJ1-1, with a possible D match to TRBD1 (5 bases). V lost 0 bases and J lost 10, with 9 bases in between. The CDR3 contains 12 residues. The CDR3 region is CASSLAGPLAFF. The DNA for the CDR3 is TGTGCCAGCAGTTTAGCGGGACCTCTAGCTTTCTTT.